This T cell receptor (beta chain) was found in a study of blood T cell repertoires in COVID-19. The wider study: Nucleic acid was either cDNA or gDNA, and it came from T cells, B-cell-depleted T cells, or PBMCs.

Original processing notes: Quantification of nucleated cells was approximated via reference gene primer amplification. Assay: immunoSEQ multiplex PCR; the TCRdb copy retains only in-frame clones and omits some. The DNA gave D and trimming, while V, J and clone size come from that table. The sample consists of about 480,000 clones, approximately 92% of them appearing once. The V gene lost 6 bases and the J gene lost 1 base, with 9 bases spanning the gap. The CDR3 totals 13 residues. The germline gives CDR1 MNHEY, CDR2 SVGAGI. The specimen sequenced was peripheral blood. The J gene is TRBJ1-1, the V gene TRBV6-5; tentative D call: TRBD1 (6 bases). This TCR came from a young man with COVID-19, enrolled during active disease. The CDR3: CASRTTGNTEAFF. CDR3 in DNA: TGTGCCAGCAGAACGACAGGGAACACTGAAGCTTTCTTT.